This TCR beta chain was captured by sequencing in a study of blood T cell repertoires in COVID-19. Study context: Whether acute or convalescent, the COVID-19 samples came from the United States, Italy and Spain. T cells, B-cell-depleted T cells, or PBMCs provided the cDNA or gDNA that served as material.

This clone appeared a few times. Germline CDR1 is SGHRS and CDR2 is YFSETQ. This CDR3 comprises 15 residues. The V segment lost 4 bases and the J segment 4 bases; nucleotides outside the gene matches: 4. Under the authors' procedure: Reference gene primer amplification gave estimated nucleated cell counts. Clones were read by immunoSEQ multiplex PCR, and TCRdb kept only the in-frame ones, dropping some. From that table come the V and J calls and clone size; the DNA was used to work out D and trimming. The profile shows under 250,000 clones, less than 90% of them singletons. What was sequenced was peripheral blood. The sequence was collected from a woman between 40 and 55 years old who had recovered from COVID-19. The V gene is TRBV5-1, the J gene TRBJ2-1; 11 bases fit TRBD1. Here the CDR3 DNA reads TGCGCCAGCAGCGTGGACAGGGGGCGATACAATGAGCAGTTCTTC. Translation: CASSVDRGRYNEQFF. Using reference TRBV5-1 and TRBJ2-1 for the parts outside the CDR3, the full variable domain is KAGVTQTPRYLIKTRGQQVTLSCSPISGHRSVSWYQQTPGQGLQFLFEYFSETQRNKGNFPGRFSGRQFSNSRSEMNVSTLELGDSALYLCASSVDRGRYNEQFFGPGTRLTVL.